This T cell receptor (beta chain) was profiled in a study of T cell repertoires in cytomegalovirus infection. Study context: Public TCR beta signatures marked donors with CMV infection and the matching HLA. General study results and limits: CMV-specific TCR beta clonotypes restricted by HLA-C dominated the ex vivo response.

On this clonotype: Its cognate antigen is unknown.

From the reads, TCRdb called clonotypes with MiXCR, one entry per CDR3 protein. The sample shows about 830,000 distinct CDR3 sequences, 30% to 35% of them seen only once. The sequences come from cultured CD8+ T cells from PBMCs, collected from culture after CMV antigen stimulation. The TCR sequence derives from a human donor in good health (CMV status not recorded). Some clones in this sample may be carry-over from other donors' samples.

CDR3 protein: CASSLSVATAGETQYF. CDR3 DNA sequence: TGTGCCAGCAGCTTAAGCGTCGCGACGGCCGGGGAGACCCAGTACTTC. The rearrangement uses TRBV11-1 and TRBJ2-5; no clear D gene. CDR3 length equals 16 residues. Per germline, CDR1 SGHAT and CDR2 FQDESV (reference sequence). V was trimmed by 2 bases and J by 5 bases, leaving 18 bases between them.